This T cell receptor (beta chain) was identified during a study of CD8 T cells in ankylosing spondylitis. Regarding the study as a whole: Disease-associated clones were reportedly significantly overrepresented in matched ankylosing spondylitis synovial fluid.

As regards this clonotype: The antigen is unknown.

A single record per CDR3 protein comes from TCRdb applying MiXCR to the 5' RACE reads. Among under 450,000 distinct CDR3 sequences listed, around 20% were seen once. CDR3 size: 14 residues. Germline V CDR1 and CDR2: KGHDR, SFDVKD. Trimming took off 1 base at V and 6 bases at J, with 8 bases between the two ends. The chain carries TRBV24-1 and TRBJ2-2, with D unresolved. Sequences were obtained from blood, either unsorted or a sorted T cell fraction (not recorded which). The receptor was isolated from a male donor with ankylosing spondylitis or in good health (not recorded which). The CDR3 region has the DNA TGTGCCACCAGTGATTTACGAGAGTCCGGGGAGCTGTTTTTT. Amino acid sequence: CATSDLRESGELFF.